A selection of T cell receptor beta chains follows, all from one sample in a study of T cells in localized non-small cell lung cancer. Measured with immunoSEQ multiplex PCR; TCRdb has only the in-frame clones, and not every one. This sample has over 40,000 clones, with around nine tenths found just once. The sequenced sample was peripheral blood, obtained before any cancer treatment. These receptors originate from a female donor at least 60 years old with stage I squamous cell lung carcinoma. The CDR3 runs from the conserved cysteine through the conserved F or W.

v_call | cdr3_aa
TRBV10-3 | CAISEGGREYEKLFF
TRBV7-3 | CASSLTGGELAYANTGELFF
TRBV6-5 | CASRLTKGAWTEAFF
TRBV5-1 | CASKLASIRDEQFF
TRBV2 | CASSGTRGDETQYF
TRBV19 | CATLSGVPYNEQFF
TRBV10-3 | CAISPKDRNTYEQYF
TRBV5-6 | CASSFTETQYF
TRBV16 | CASSQRGLAGVGPTDTQYF
TRBV4-1 | CASSQDLYGWGAPEKLFF
TRBV9 | CASSSTPWGGSYEQYF
TRBV27 | CASSPPAWAGAYQETQYF
TRBV19 | CASSIGGTDTQYF
TRBV28 | CASSFLAGATDTQYF
TRBV7-2 | CASCTGTHSEKLFF
TRBV11-2 | CASSLVRGRGNYEQFF
TRBV5-4 | CASSLANTDTQYF
TRBV2 | CASSELISVDGGSSYEQYF
TRBV4-1 | CASSRRLLAGGWQETQYF
TRBV13 | CASSPRGGNLGETQYF
TRBV5-1 | CASSALTDSTGYTF
TRBV4-2 | CASSPVGGSTDTQYF
TRBV2 | CASRGYRGSTDTQYF
TRBV6-1 | CASTSLAGADTQYF
TRBV9 | CASSEGGLAGPLGYNEQFF
TRBV19 | CASSSRATGANQPQHF
TRBV6-5 | CASSYGTGQGVSEQFF
TRBV7-2 | CASSRTSGGKNIQYF
TRBV6-8 | CASSYPRDTQYF
TRBV2 | CASSGMGTGRTEAFF
TRBV6-6 | CASSYDRPDEQYF
TRBV19 | CASSPDRRSNQPQHF
TRBV6-9 | CASIYWVGGSNSPLHF
TRBV6-1 | CASTWGAGGDGELFF
TRBV5-1 | CASSLSRGSSTDTQYF
TRBV6-5 | CASSYFRQPSTDTQYF
TRBV19 | CASRLSGTTDTQYF
TRBV11-2 | CASSLSGSNQPQHF
TRBV30 | CAWSVTYETSGIGYEQYF
TRBV7-2 | CASSLVTGGNEKLFF
TRBV19 | CASSIAGTGELFF
TRBV18 | CASSPQGANEKLFF
TRBV7-8 | CASSLVSITQATMPQFF
TRBV4-3 | CAGSQELGNTDTQYF
TRBV6-5 | CASSYRTARQNIQYF
TRBV9 | CASSGDGQGRETQYF
TRBV10-1 | CASSESLAVGNTIYF
TRBV6-6 | CASSGTGGIEETQYF
TRBV7-2 | CASRRGGDSSYEQYF
TRBV5-1 | CASRGGSTDTQYF
TRBV11-3 | CASSPGGGTDTQYF
TRBV29-1 | CSVTPGTTNTEAFF
TRBV5-1 | CASSGLAGAVEQFF
TRBV5-1 | CASSLGAGRFNYGYTF
TRBV9 | CASSVVVQLAGGRFTDTQYF
TRBV9 | CASSLTGTSDEQYF
TRBV19 | CASKTSGRENIQYF